Described below is a single TCR beta chain sequence and its context. Profiled with immunoSEQ multiplex PCR; TCRdb holds only in-frame clones, not every one. The sample comprises a few hundred thousand clones, roughly 89% of which are singletons, and about 0.8% rests with the top ten. This CDR3 region has 14 residues. This sample is drawn from a study of cytomegalovirus exposure and HLA in healthy donors. The J gene is TRBJ2-7, the V gene TRBV21-1; TRBD1 is the table's D call, not checked against the DNA. TRBV21-1 is recorded as a pseudogene. The source of this sequence is a woman aged 18-29 years in good health and CMV-seronegative. The specimen was PBMCs. CDR3 residues: CASSKEQGTGEQYF. The CDR3 DNA reads TGTGCCAGCAGCAAAGAGCAGGGGACGGGCGAGCAGTACTTC.